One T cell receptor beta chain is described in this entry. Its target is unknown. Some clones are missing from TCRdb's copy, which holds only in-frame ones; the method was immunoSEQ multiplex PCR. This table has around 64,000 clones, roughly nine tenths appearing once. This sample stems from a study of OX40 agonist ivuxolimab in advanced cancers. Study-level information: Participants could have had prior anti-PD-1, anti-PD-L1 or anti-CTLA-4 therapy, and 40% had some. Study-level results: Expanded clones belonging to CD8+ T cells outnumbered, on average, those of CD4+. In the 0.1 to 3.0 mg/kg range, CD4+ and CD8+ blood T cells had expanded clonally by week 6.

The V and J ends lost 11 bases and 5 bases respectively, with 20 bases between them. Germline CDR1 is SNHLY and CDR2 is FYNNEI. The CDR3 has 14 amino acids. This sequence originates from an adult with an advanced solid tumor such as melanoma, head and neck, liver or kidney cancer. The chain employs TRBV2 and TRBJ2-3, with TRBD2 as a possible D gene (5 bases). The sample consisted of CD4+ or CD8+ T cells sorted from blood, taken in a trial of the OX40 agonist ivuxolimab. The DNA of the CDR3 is TGTGCCCACTGGGGAGCGGAATCGGAAGATACGCAGTATTTT. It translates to CAHWGAESEDTQYF.